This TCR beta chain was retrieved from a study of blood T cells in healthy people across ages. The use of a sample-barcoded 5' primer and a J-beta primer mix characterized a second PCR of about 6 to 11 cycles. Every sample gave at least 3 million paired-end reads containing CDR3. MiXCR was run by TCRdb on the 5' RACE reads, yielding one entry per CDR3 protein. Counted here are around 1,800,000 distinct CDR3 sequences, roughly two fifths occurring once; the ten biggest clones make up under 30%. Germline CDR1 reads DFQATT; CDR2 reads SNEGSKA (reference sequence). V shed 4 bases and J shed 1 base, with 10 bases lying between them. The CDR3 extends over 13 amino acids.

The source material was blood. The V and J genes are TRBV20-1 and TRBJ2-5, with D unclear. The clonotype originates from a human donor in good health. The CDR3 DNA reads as TGCAGTGCTATGCCGGGCTTCCAAGAGACCCAGTACTTC. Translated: CSAMPGFQETQYF.